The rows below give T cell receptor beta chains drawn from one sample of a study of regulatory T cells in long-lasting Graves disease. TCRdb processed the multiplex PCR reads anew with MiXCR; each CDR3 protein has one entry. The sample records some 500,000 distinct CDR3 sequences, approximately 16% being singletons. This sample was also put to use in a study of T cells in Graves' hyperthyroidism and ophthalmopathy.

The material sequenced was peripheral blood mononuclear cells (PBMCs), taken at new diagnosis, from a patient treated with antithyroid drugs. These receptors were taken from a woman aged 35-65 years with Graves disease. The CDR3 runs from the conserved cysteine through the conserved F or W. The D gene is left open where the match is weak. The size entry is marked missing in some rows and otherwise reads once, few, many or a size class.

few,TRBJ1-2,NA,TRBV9,CANSLATELLNGYTF,TGTGCCAACAGCCTCGCGACCGAGTTATTAAACGGCTACACCTTC
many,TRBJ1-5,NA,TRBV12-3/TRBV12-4,CASRQNLSPGQPQHF,TGTGCCAGCAGACAAAACCTCTCGCCGGGGCAGCCCCAGCATTTT
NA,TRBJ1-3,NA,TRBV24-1,CATSDWGNTIYF,TGTGCCACCAGTGATTGGGGAAACACCATATATTTT
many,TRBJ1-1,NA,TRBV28,CASQSGRMNTEAFF,TGTGCCAGCCAGTCGGGCCGAATGAACACTGAAGCTTTCTTT
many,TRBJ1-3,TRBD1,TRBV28,CASSLLGDRVASGNTIYF,TGTGCCAGCAGTTTATTAGGGGACAGGGTTGCTTCTGGAAACACCATATATTTT
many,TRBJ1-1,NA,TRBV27,CASSFVEVDMNTEAFF,TGTGCCAGCAGTTTCGTCGAAGTGGACATGAACACTGAAGCTTTCTTT
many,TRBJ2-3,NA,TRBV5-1,CASSSERAGTDTQYF,TGCGCCAGCAGCTCCGAGCGGGCAGGCACAGATACGCAGTATTTT
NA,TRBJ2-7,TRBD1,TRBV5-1,CASSLGRDRVDEQYF,TGCGCCAGCAGCTTGGGTCGGGACAGGGTCGACGAGCAGTACTTC
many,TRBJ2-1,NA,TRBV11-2,CASSLLPKINNEQFF,TGTGCCAGCAGCTTACTTCCGAAGATAAACAATGAGCAGTTCTTC
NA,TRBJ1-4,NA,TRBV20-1,CSARDGVRKLFF,TGCAGTGCTAGAGATGGAGTACGAAAACTGTTTTTT
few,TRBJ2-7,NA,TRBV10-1,CASLRDTHPEQYF,TGCGCCAGTCTCCGGGACACGCACCCCGAGCAGTACTTC
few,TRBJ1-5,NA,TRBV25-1,CASSEGSQETDSNQPQHF,TGTGCCAGCAGTGAAGGAAGCCAGGAGACCGATAGCAATCAGCCCCAGCATTTT
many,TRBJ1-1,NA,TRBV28,CASSLNRELNTEAFF,TGTGCCAGCAGTTTAAACCGAGAGCTGAACACTGAAGCTTTCTTT
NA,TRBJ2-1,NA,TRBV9,CASSYHDRGEQFF,TGTGCCAGCAGCTACCACGATCGCGGTGAGCAGTTCTTC
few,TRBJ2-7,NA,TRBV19,CASKEGSEGYEQYF,TGTGCCAGTAAGGAGGGATCGGAGGGGTACGAGCAGTACTTC
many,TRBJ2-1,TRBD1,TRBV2,CASSLGQVTDEQFF,TGTGCCAGCAGCCTCGGACAGGTCACCGATGAGCAGTTCTTC
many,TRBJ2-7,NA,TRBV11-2,CASSLDHPGAGYEQYF,TGTGCCAGCAGCTTAGATCACCCAGGGGCGGGATACGAGCAGTACTTC
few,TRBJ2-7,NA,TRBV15,CATSGNGGEQYF,TGTGCCACCAGTGGGAACGGCGGCGAGCAGTACTTC
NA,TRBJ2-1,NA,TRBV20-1,CSARDWGGSILNEQFF,TGCAGTGCTAGAGATTGGGGGGGCAGTATTCTCAATGAGCAGTTCTTC
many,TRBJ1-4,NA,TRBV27,CASRNSLNEKLFF,TGTGCCAGCAGGAACAGCCTTAATGAAAAACTGTTTTTT
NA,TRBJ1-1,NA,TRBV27,CASSRAGASEAFF,TGTGCCAGCAGTCGTGCTGGGGCATCTGAAGCTTTCTTT
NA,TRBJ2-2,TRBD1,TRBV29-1,CSVSTGGTGELFF,TGCAGCGTTTCCACAGGGGGCACCGGGGAGCTGTTTTTT
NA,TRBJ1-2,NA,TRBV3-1,CASSQDPHRNYGYTF,TGTGCCAGCAGCCAAGATCCCCACAGGAACTATGGCTACACCTTC
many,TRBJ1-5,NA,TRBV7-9,CASSPAGVDQPQHF,TGTGCCAGCAGCCCGGCCGGGGTCGATCAGCCCCAGCATTTT
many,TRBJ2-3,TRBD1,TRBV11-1,CASSSPGQGDTQYF,TGTGCCAGCAGCTCGCCCGGACAGGGAGATACGCAGTATTTT
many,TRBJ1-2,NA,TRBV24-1,CATSVGVYGYTF,TGTGCCACCAGTGTAGGGGTCTATGGCTACACCTTC
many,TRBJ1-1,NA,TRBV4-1,CASSQGATAFF,TGCGCCAGCAGCCAGGGGGCGACGGCTTTCTTT
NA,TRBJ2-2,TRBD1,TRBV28,CASSLPRRTGDTGELFF,TGTGCCAGCAGTCTCCCCCGTAGGACAGGGGACACCGGGGAGCTGTTTTTT
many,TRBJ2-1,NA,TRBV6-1,CASSVQVDNEQFF,TGTGCCAGCAGTGTACAGGTCGACAATGAGCAGTTCTTC
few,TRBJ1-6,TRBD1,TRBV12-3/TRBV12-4,CASSRDRVNSPLHF,TGTGCCAGCAGCAGGGACAGAGTCAACTCACCCCTCCACTTT
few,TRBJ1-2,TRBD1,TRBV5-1,CASNPGQNYGYTF,TGCGCCAGCAACCCGGGACAGAACTATGGCTACACCTTC